This T cell receptor beta chain was identified in a study of T-cell reconstitution after alpha-beta-depleted transplantation in children. Study conclusions and caveats: After one year, T-cell counts and TCRbeta diversity mostly came from new T cells. Reported findings indicate that, about two months after transplant, alpha-beta T cells came from several hundred expanded clones, which were derived from non-depleted graft cells.

Per germline, CDR1 MGHDK and CDR2 SYGVNS. V was clipped by 4 bases and J by 0 bases, with 4 bases between them. The CDR3 length is 12 residues. This clonotype was observed at least ten times. Antigen specificity is unknown. Unique molecular identifiers were used to barcode this TCRbeta library. Each CDR3 protein gets one entry after TCRdb re-called the PCR reads with MiXCR. The sample lists about 200,000 distinct CDR3 sequences; about 6.6% were seen once. This rearrangement joins TRBV25-1 to TRBJ2-7; D unresolved. Sequencing used PBMCs, obtained before TCRalphabeta/CD19-depleted stem cell transplant. The TCR comes from a boy under 10 years old with acute lymphoblastic leukemia, due to receive a stem cell transplant. The CDR3 reads CASSAVSYEQYF. CDR3 coding DNA: TGTGCCAGCAGTGCGGTCTCCTACGAGCAGTACTTC.